This T cell receptor beta chain was documented in a study of CD8+CD57+ T cells in acquired aplastic anemia (dated by TCRdb to the late 2010s). Turning to the overall study: DNA extracted from sorted CD4+ and CD8+ cells had a mean of approximately 3.4 ug, with a range of about 0.2 to 30 ug. CD8+CD57+ expansion was defined as a frequency above the mean frequency observed in healthy subjects. Study-level results and caveats: No significant difference in CD8+ Simpson's diversity was found between patients and healthy controls (P=0.060). Although some 28 CD8+ CDR3 sequences were shared by patients and controls, these sequences appeared highly expressed in patients and within the immunodominant clones of patients.

Patients chosen for sequencing had shown expansion of CD8+CD57+ cells by flow cytometry. Every patient had a diagnosis of severe acquired aplastic anemia based on International Study of Aplastic Anemia and Agranulocytosis and Camitta criteria. At the time blood was sampled, none of the patients had received any therapy. TCR repertoires of sorted CD4+ and CD8+ blood T cells from severe aplastic anemia patients and healthy subjects were deep-sequenced in the study. In the USA, patient enrollment took place under clinicaltrials.gov protocols 00001620, 01623167, 00001397, 00071045, 00081523 and 00961064. Ficoll-Paque density gradient centrifugation was used to isolate peripheral blood mononuclear cells. Before DNA extraction, CD4+ and CD8+ T cells were sorted by FACS or by magnetic beads. TCR beta VDJ combination and CDR3 sequence profiling used genomic DNA as the template. TCR repertoire sequencing was run on an Illumina HiSeq 2000. Under the source paper's analysis protocol: Repertoire assessment relied on Simpson's diversity index, CDR3 size and DJ length profiles, and TRBV/TRBJ rearrangement plots. The most abundant DNA sequence in the deep sequencing data was defined as the immunodominant clone. CDR3 amino acid sequences were screened for sharing across subjects and compared with published repertoires and the VDJdb database. TCRdb trimmed the raw reads at Q25, called clones with MiXCR and kept productive beta chains. Rows are unified per CDR3 protein, each entry keeping the most common DNA and genes. It is TCRdb's table, rather than the study itself, that gives the V and J calls and clone size. This sample is represented by about 160,000 distinct CDR3 sequences; 45% to 50% of them were singletons. Roughly 30% of the sample belongs to the ten largest clones.

According to the germline V gene (reference sequence), CDR1 reads DFQATT and CDR2 reads SNEGSKA. The CDR3 covers 19 residues, taking in both the cysteine and the phenylalanine. Left in the record is the CDR3 DNA by itself, 57 bases read in frame from the first base. Trimming takes 0 bases off V and 0 bases off J; junction bases not matched to a gene: 15. This clonotype came up many times. The antigen it recognizes is unknown. Per-base qualities were not stored, and no clone one base away is much larger. The TCR comes from a human donor with aplastic anemia. The sequencing input was sorted CD4+, CD8+, or CD8+CD57+ T cells (not recorded which) from PBMCs. The chain was built from TRBV20-1 and TRBJ2-3; the junction holds 7 bases that match TRBD2. Here is the DNA: TGCAGTGCTAGAGATATCTCAACGGGAGGTCCGACTAGCACAGATACGCAGTATTTT. Translated, this gives CSARDISTGGPTSTDTQYF.